A selection of T cell receptor beta chains follows, all from one sample in a study of cytomegalovirus exposure and HLA in healthy donors. Only in-frame clones appear in the TCRdb table, and some are missing; sequencing was by immunoSEQ multiplex PCR. The table shows about 70,000 clones, with around 69% occurring only once. Sequenced sample: PBMCs. The receptors derive from a human donor in good health. Each CDR3 is given with its conserved first and last residue. Each record gives: D gene, J gene, V gene, clone size, CDR3 protein, CDR3 DNA. D genes are given only for firm matches. The listing skips clone size in some rows; elsewhere it reads once, few, many or a size class.

D: NA; J: TRBJ2-2; V: TRBV4-1; size: NA; CDR3: CASSQGPGLRTGELFF; DNA: TGCGCCAGCAGCCAAGGCCCGGGACTGCGGACCGGGGAGCTGTTTTTT
D: TRBD2; J: TRBJ2-3; V: TRBV5-4; size: NA; CDR3: CASTVWSGGADTQYF; DNA: TGTGCCAGCACCGTGTGGTCGGGAGGGGCCGACACGCAGTATTTT
D: NA; J: TRBJ2-1; V: TRBV19; size: NA; CDR3: CASTSSEASVNNEQFF; DNA: TGTGCCAGTACCTCCTCCGAGGCGAGCGTCAACAATGAGCAGTTCTTC
D: NA; J: TRBJ1-5; V: TRBV7-9; size: NA; CDR3: CASSSQGTQPQHF; DNA: TGTGCCAGCAGCTCACAGGGTACCCAGCCCCAGCATTTT
D: NA; J: TRBJ2-5; V: TRBV29-1; size: NA; CDR3: CSVTGKEESQYF; DNA: TGCAGCGTTACAGGGAAAGAGGAGAGCCAGTACTTC
D: NA; J: TRBJ1-1; V: TRBV6-5; size: few; CDR3: CASSLKPRGFNTEAFF; DNA: TGTGCCAGCAGTTTGAAACCCCGGGGGTTTAACACTGAAGCTTTCTTT
D: NA; J: TRBJ2-1; V: TRBV9; size: NA; CDR3: CASSVGAEVWNEQFF; DNA: TGTGCCAGCAGCGTAGGAGCGGAGGTATGGAATGAGCAGTTCTTC
D: NA; J: TRBJ1-1; V: TRBV5-5; size: once; CDR3: CASSPTVLNTEAFF; DNA: TGTGCCAGCAGCCCGACAGTATTGAACACTGAAGCTTTCTTT
D: TRBD1; J: TRBJ2-7; V: TRBV7-9; size: NA; CDR3: CASSLGQGVGEQYF; DNA: TGTGCCAGCAGCTTAGGGCAGGGGGTTGGCGAGCAGTACTTC
D: TRBD2; J: TRBJ2-5; V: TRBV18; size: NA; CDR3: CASSPRTSGVETQYF; DNA: TGTGCCAGCTCACCCCGGACTAGCGGGGTAGAGACCCAGTACTTC
D: TRBD2; J: TRBJ2-7; V: TRBV11-2; size: few; CDR3: CASSLEGGAGGEQYF; DNA: TGTGCCAGCAGCTTAGAGGGGGGGGCGGGAGGGGAGCAGTACTTC
D: NA; J: TRBJ1-1; V: TRBV6-5; size: few; CDR3: CASSYSDTPVGTEAFF; DNA: TGTGCCAGCAGTTACTCGGACACCCCGGTCGGCACTGAAGCTTTCTTT
D: TRBD2; J: TRBJ2-7; V: TRBV6-6; size: NA; CDR3: CASAPTLAGTYEQYF; DNA: TGTGCCAGCGCTCCCACTTTAGCGGGGACCTACGAGCAGTACTTC
D: TRBD2; J: TRBJ2-3; V: TRBV4-1; size: NA; CDR3: CASSQRLAPRTDTQYF; DNA: TGCGCCAGCAGCCAACGACTAGCCCCTCGCACAGATACGCAGTATTTT
D: TRBD1; J: TRBJ2-7; V: TRBV5-3; size: NA; CDR3: CARLGGNYEQYF; DNA: TGTGCCAGACTAGGGGGCAACTACGAGCAGTACTTC
D: TRBD1; J: TRBJ1-2; V: TRBV18; size: NA; CDR3: CASSPRQGQEGYTF; DNA: TGTGCCAGCTCACCACGACAGGGACAGGAGGGCTACACCTTC
D: NA; J: TRBJ1-5; V: TRBV11-3; size: NA; CDR3: CASSLSSLEAQHF; DNA: TGTGCCAGCAGCCTTTCGTCCTTGGAGGCCCAGCATTTT
D: NA; J: TRBJ2-1; V: TRBV2; size: few; CDR3: CASSEVLSYNEQFF; DNA: TGTGCCAGCAGTGAAGTCCTCTCCTACAATGAGCAGTTCTTC
D: NA; J: TRBJ1-3; V: TRBV9; size: NA; CDR3: CASSDDLNTIYF; DNA: TGTGCCAGCAGCGACGACTTAAACACCATATATTTT
D: TRBD1; J: TRBJ1-2; V: TRBV28; size: NA; CDR3: CASIPSDRAHTNF; DNA: TGTGCCAGCATTCCCTCGGACAGGGCCCATACTAACTTC
D: NA; J: TRBJ1-6; V: TRBV5-6; size: few; CDR3: CASSLERGTYNSPLHF; DNA: TGTGCCAGCAGCTTGGAACGAGGGACCTATAATTCACCCCTCCACTTT
D: NA; J: TRBJ2-7; V: TRBV18; size: few; CDR3: CASSPGHQVYEQYF; DNA: TGTGCCAGCTCACCAGGGCATCAGGTCTACGAGCAGTACTTC
D: NA; J: TRBJ1-1; V: TRBV6-5; size: NA; CDR3: CASSYRGGTEAFF; DNA: TGTGCCAGCAGTTACAGGGGGGGCACTGAAGCTTTCTTT
D: NA; J: TRBJ1-2; V: TRBV27; size: NA; CDR3: CASSLTGANYGYTF; DNA: TGTGCCAGCAGTTTAACGGGGGCTAACTATGGCTACACCTTC
D: NA; J: TRBJ2-5; V: TRBV5-4; size: NA; CDR3: CASSLDRVKETQYF; DNA: TGTGCCAGCAGCTTGGACAGGGTGAAAGAGACCCAGTACTTC
D: NA; J: TRBJ2-7; V: TRBV30; size: NA; CDR3: CAWSATSYEQYF; DNA: TGTGCCTGGAGTGCTACTTCCTACGAGCAGTACTTC